The 6 T cell receptor beta chains reported below all come from one sample, sequenced in a study of vaccination effects on CD4 cells after COVID-19 (dated by TCRdb to 2022 to 2024). These receptors have no known antigen. After more than nine days of culture, CD4+ T cells were isolated with the EasySep CD4+ T cell isolation kit. Two doses of either the BNT162b2 or the mRNA-1273 mRNA SARS-CoV-2 vaccine were administered to participants. Libraries were prepared through the immunoSEQ multiplex PCR assay. TCRdb re-hosts the immuneACCESS table, in-frame sequences only. Its copies lack some clones; in the studies checked, an unresolved V gene accounts for under half of them, and the cause for the rest is not known. This sample has more than 55,000 clones in its table, and 78% of those were observed once. 3.5% to 5% of the sample is taken by the ten largest. This sample comprised CD4+ T cells from PBMCs cultured without peptide, obtained after COVID-19 vaccination. The receptor set was obtained from a human donor who received a COVID-19 vaccine.

This clone was seen only once. The chain carries TRBV19 and TRBJ2-6; 7 nucleotides line up with TRBD1. The CDR3 covers 18 residues. V was clipped by 4 bases and J by 0 bases; unmatched bases: 9. Germline V gives CDR1 LNHDA, CDR2 SQIVND (reference sequence). The CDR3 DNA reads TGTGCCAGTAGTAACCCCGGGACAGTAAGCTCTGGGGCCAACGTCCTGACTTTC. Translated, it gives CASSNPGTVSSGANVLTF.

The rearrangement uses TRBV15 and TRBJ1-1; D is ambiguous. V was clipped by 0 bases and J by 8 bases, with 7 bases between them. This CDR3 is 12 amino acids long. Germline assignment: CDR1 LNHNV and CDR2 YYDKDF (reference sequence). CDR3 loop: CATSRETQEAFF. The CDR3 region has the DNA TGTGCCACCAGCAGAGAGACTCAGGAAGCTTTCTTT.

The gene calls are TRBV28 and TRBJ2-7; D gene ambiguous. The CDR3 spans 12 residues. Per germline, CDR1 MDHEN and CDR2 SYDVKM. With 1 base removed from V and 9 bases from J, the gap between germline ends came to 10 bases. In DNA form, the CDR3 reads TGTGCCAGCAGTTTATCAGACGAAGGGCAGTACTTC. Translating it yields CASSLSDEGQYF.

The chain carries TRBV6-1 and TRBJ1-4; the D is unclear. In germline, CDR1 is MNHNS, CDR2 SASEGT. The CDR3 has 14 residues. The V gene lost 2 bases and the J gene lost 10 bases, with 14 bases spanning the gap. The CDR3 sequence is CASSERNGDGKLFF. In DNA, the CDR3 is TGTGCCAGCAGTGAACGAAACGGGGATGGAAAACTGTTTTTT.

The chain links TRBV10-3 to TRBJ2-1; D call uncertain. This CDR3 comprises 13 residues. The germline gives CDR1 ENHRY, CDR2 SYGVKD. Trimming took 4 bases from V and 5 from J, leaving 9 bases between them. CDR3 coding DNA: TGTGCCATCAGTGGGTTTCCGAACAATGAGCAGTTCTTC. Its protein is CAISGFPNNEQFF.

The chain carries TRBV7-9 and TRBJ1-2, with 7 bases that match TRBD1. Germline CDR1 SEHNR, CDR2 FQNEAQ (reference sequence). Trimming at V came to 5 bases and at J to 4 bases, leaving 4 bases not matched to a gene. This CDR3 is built from 13 residues. DNA of the CDR3: TGTGCCAGCAGCCCCCGGGACAGCTATGGCTACACCTTC. Its protein product is CASSPRDSYGYTF.